This T cell receptor beta chain emerged from a study of T cell repertoires in ileal Crohn's disease. Study-wide findings and caveats: Compared with CD4 T cells, sorted CD8 cells carried more expanded clones. Every patient over 26.8% clonality showed endoscopic recurrence.

As for this clone: Its antigen is unidentified.

Generated by immunoSEQ multiplex PCR, the TCRdb table keeps only in-frame clones and is missing some. Of some 10,000 clones listed, around 74% are singletons. The time point: neoterminal ileum biopsy at postoperative endoscopy, about 6 months after surgery. The V gene's germline CDR1 is MGHRA and CDR2 YSYEKL. V was clipped by 2 bases and J by 0 bases; unmatched bases: 7. The CDR3 runs 17 residues. The chain couples TRBV4-1 to TRBJ1-2; the match to TRBD1 covers 9 bases. The sample taken for sequencing was ileal tissue. This TCR was sampled from an adult with Crohn's disease. CDR3 sequence: CASSQNPGTGSNYGYTF. In DNA, the CDR3 is TGCGCCAGCAGCCAAAACCCCGGGACAGGGTCTAACTATGGCTACACCTTC.